The next 20 T cell receptor beta chains were all read from a single sample in a study of regulatory T cells in long-lasting Graves disease (dated by TCRdb to about 2021). Per the publication, the time point label means: newly diagnosed GD, antithyroid drugs for less than 3 months. For both TCR sequencing and RNA sequencing, RNA was extracted from PBMCs using TRIzol. The library relied on multiplex PCR. TCRdb names Illumina HiSeq 4000 as the instrument used. CDR3 regions were amplified by Arm-PCR with iRepertoire HTBI primers to construct TCR beta libraries. The public reads were quality trimmed at Q25 with fastp and then assembled into clones with MiXCR by TCRdb, keeping productive beta chains. Entries that share a CDR3 protein sequence are merged under the most common genes and DNA. This sample gives more than 400,000 distinct CDR3 sequences in total; about a sixth of them show up just once. The leading ten clones occupy over 8.5% of the sample.

These data also featured in a second study, about T cells in Graves' hyperthyroidism and ophthalmopathy.

The sample was peripheral blood mononuclear cells (PBMCs), taken at new diagnosis, from a patient treated with antithyroid drugs. The receptors shown here come from a woman aged 30 to 39 with Graves disease. Donor details come from another sample of the same person, matched by shared clones.

About this clonotype: A read error is possible here, since a much larger clone lies one base away. This sequence joins TRBV28 and TRBJ2-5, with D possibly TRBD2 on 5 matching bases. The V and J ends lost 10 bases and 3 bases respectively, with 12 bases between them. Germline V CDR1 and CDR2: MDHEN, SYDVKM. CDR3 size: 12 residues. The CDR3: CANNQREETQYF. The CDR3 coding sequence is TGTGCCAACAACCAGAGGGAAGAGACCCAGTACTTC.

This clonotype was seen ten or more times. The genes are TRBV7-3 and TRBJ2-1; D gene ambiguous. V was cut by 5 bases and J by 5 bases, with 10 bases left in between. The germline V gene has CDR1 SGHTA and CDR2 FQGTGA. The CDR3 is 13 amino acids. Here the CDR3 reads CASSMGTNNEQFF. Here the CDR3 DNA reads TGTGCCAGCAGCATGGGCACAAACAATGAGCAGTTCTTC.

This clonotype was seen repeatedly, ten times or more. The chain couples TRBV20-1 to TRBJ1-4; D call uncertain. The CDR3 contains 14 residues. Trimming removed 2 bases at V and 8 bases at J, with 15 bases between. The germline V gene has CDR1 DFQATT and CDR2 SNEGSKA (reference sequence). CDR3 in DNA: TGCAGTGCTAGACCGGCAGGACTGTGGGAAAAACTGTTTTTT. This gives the protein CSARPAGLWEKLFF.

This clonotype was seen ten or more times. The CDR3 loop is CASSSNRDRVRNIQYF. The CDR3 region has the DNA TGTGCCAGCAGCTCGAACCGGGACAGGGTTCGAAACATTCAGTACTTC. This sequence joins TRBV7-9 and TRBJ2-4, with 9 positions matching TRBD1. This CDR3 comprises 16 residues. The germline V gene encodes CDR1 SEHNR and CDR2 FQNEAQ (reference sequence). With V trimmed by 4 bases and J by 6 bases, 10 bases remained unmatched.

This clonotype appeared many times. The chain is built from TRBV7-9 and TRBJ2-1; 9 bases align to TRBD2. The CDR3 covers 17 residues. Germline trimming cut 5 bases from V and 0 bases from J; bases unmatched to any gene: 8. The germline gives CDR1 SEHNR, CDR2 FQNEAQ (reference sequence). The CDR3: CASSPRLAESSYNEQFF. The CDR3 DNA sequence: TGTGCCAGCAGCCCCCGACTAGCGGAGAGCTCCTACAATGAGCAGTTCTTC.

This clonotype was recorded a few times. The CDR3, as DNA: TGTGCCAGCACCTCGGGACAGGGCGCAGAGACCCAGTACTTC. Translating it yields CASTSGQGAETQYF. V is TRBV12-3 or TRBV12-4 and J is TRBJ2-5; 9 bases fit TRBD1. Losses at the gene ends were 7 bases for V and 4 bases for J; bases not matched to a gene: 7. The CDR3 contains 14 residues.

A few counts support this clonotype. The gene calls are TRBV28 and TRBJ2-1; no firm D call. In germline, CDR1 is MDHEN, CDR2 SYDVKM. V gave up 4 bases and J gave up 4 bases, with 11 bases separating them. This CDR3 has 14 residues. The CDR3 protein is CASSSRGPYNEQFF. The CDR3 region has the DNA TGTGCCAGCAGTTCCCGTGGGCCTTACAATGAGCAGTTCTTC.

This clonotype has ten or more counts. V is TRBV28 and J is TRBJ2-3; 8 bases agree with TRBD2. The germline gives CDR1 MDHEN, CDR2 SYDVKM. Trimming at V came to 7 bases and at J to 1 base, leaving 4 bases not matched to a gene. The CDR3 totals 14 residues. The CDR3 nucleotides are TGTGCCAGCACCCCAGCGGGAGGCACAGATACGCAGTATTTT. Protein product: CASTPAGGTDTQYF. Full variable domain (outside the CDR3, taken from reference TRBV28 and TRBJ2-3): DVKVTQSSRYLVKRTGEKVFLECVQDMDHENMFWYRQDPGLGLRLIYFSYDVKMKEKGDIPEGYSVSREKKERFSLILESASTNQTSMYLCASTPAGGTDTQYFGPGTRLTVL.

The chain couples TRBV27 to TRBJ1-5; D gene uncertain. This CDR3 contains 14 residues. The V and J ends lost 3 bases and 4 bases respectively, with 10 bases between them. The V gene's germline CDR1 is MNHEY and CDR2 SMNVEV (reference sequence). The CDR3 protein is CASSLVWRNQPQHF. In nucleotides, the CDR3 is TGTGCCAGCAGTTTGGTCTGGAGGAATCAGCCCCAGCATTTT.

Regarding this clonotype: One base away lies a much larger clone, so this may be a sequencing read error. The chain carries TRBV20-1 and TRBJ2-7; no clear D. CDR1 and CDR2 (germline): DFQATT, SNEGSKA (reference sequence). The CDR3 runs to 15 residues. For the CDR3, the DNA is TGCAGCATTGAAGATCTCGGCCAGAGCTTCTACGAGCAGTACTTC. This sequence encodes CSIEDLGQSFYEQYF.

This clonotype appeared many times. This chain joins TRBV12-3 or TRBV12-4 and TRBJ1-2; D call uncertain. V lost 6 bases and J 6 bases, leaving 11 bases between the germline ends. The CDR3 has 12 amino acids. CDR3 amino acids: CASRLLHDGYTF. The CDR3 DNA reads TGTGCCAGCAGGCTATTACACGATGGCTACACCTTC.

In this sample, this clonotype turned up many times. The chain recombines TRBV6-5 with TRBJ2-7; D tentatively reads TRBD1 or TRBD2 (5 bases each). CDR1 is MNHEY, CDR2 SVGAGI, per germline. Trimming shortened V by 4 bases and J by 0 bases, and 13 bases separated the two germline ends. The CDR3 contains 15 residues. CDR3 in amino acids: CASSSAGTTSYEQYF. In DNA, the CDR3 is TGTGCCAGCAGTTCCGCCGGGACCACCTCCTACGAGCAGTACTTC.

The chain employs TRBV19 and TRBJ2-5, with 9 bases matching TRBD2. CDR3 length: 16 amino acids. Germline lookup yields CDR1 LNHDA and CDR2 SQIVND (reference sequence). The V segment lost 8 bases and the J segment 3 bases; nucleotides outside the gene matches: 13. The DNA of the CDR3 is TGTGCCAGTCGCAGATCCCCGGGACTAGCCGAAGAGACCCAGTACTTC. The encoded protein is CASRRSPGLAEETQYF. Complete variable domain (other parts from reference TRBV19 and TRBJ2-5): DGGITQSPKYLFRKEGQNVTLSCEQNLNHDAMYWYRQDPGQGLRLIYYSQIVNDFQKGDIAEGYSVSREKKESFPLTVTSAQKNPTAFYLCASRRSPGLAEETQYFGPGTRLLVL.

This clonotype was seen ten or more times. The chain links TRBV5-6 to TRBJ2-5; perhaps TRBD1 as D (6 bases). V was trimmed by 7 bases and J by 1 base, leaving 20 bases between them. CDR1 is SGHDT, CDR2 YYEEEE, per germline. The CDR3 covers 16 residues. The CDR3 DNA sequence: TGTGCCAGCCGAGCTCGAGGGACATCTTCCCAAGAGACCCAGTACTTC. Its protein product is CASRARGTSSQETQYF.

This clonotype appeared many times. The rearrangement joins TRBV28 to TRBJ2-7; 8 positions match TRBD2. Germline CDR1 and CDR2: MDHEN and SYDVKM. The CDR3 loop spans 13 amino acids. With 6 bases clipped from V and 4 bases from J, the junction kept 5 bases outside the gene matches. DNA of the CDR3: TGTGCCAGCAGCGGCGGGAGGAGATACGAGCAGTACTTC. Amino acid sequence: CASSGGRRYEQYF.

A word on this clonotype: This may be a read error: a much more frequent sequence differs by one nucleotide. The rearrangement links TRBV7-3 to TRBJ1-1; 10 bases match TRBD1. CDR3 length: 14 residues. Germline V lookup: CDR1 SGHTA, CDR2 FQGTGA. DNA for the CDR3: TGTGCCGGCAGCCCCGACAGGGGGCAAACTGAAGCTTTCTTT. Its protein product is CAGSPDRGQTEAFF. The whole variable domain, remainder taken from reference TRBV7-3 and TRBJ1-1, is GAGVSQTPSNKVTEKGKYVELRCDPISGHTALYWYRQSLGQGPEFLIYFQGTGAADDSGLPNDRFFAVRPEGSVSTLKIQRTERGDSAVYLCAGSPDRGQTEAFFGQGTRLTVV.

By proportion, this clonotype is medium-sized. The CDR3: CASSLSVKGLYTEAFF. CDR3 nucleotides: TGTGCCAGCAGTTTATCGGTGAAGGGGCTGTACACTGAAGCTTTCTTT. The rearrangement links TRBV28 to TRBJ1-1, with D maybe TRBD1 (5 bases). CDR3 length: 16 residues. V was clipped by 1 base and J by 3 bases, with 15 bases between them. From germline, CDR1 is MDHEN and CDR2 SYDVKM.

The rearrangement joins TRBV5-8 to TRBJ2-3; TRBD2 matches 12 bases. The CDR3 loop spans 16 amino acids. Germline-derived CDR1 and CDR2 are SGHTS and YDEGEE. The junction had 5 bases not matched to a gene; V was cut back by 4 bases and J by 2 bases. As DNA, the CDR3 is TGTGCCAGCAGCCGGACTAGCGGGACTCACACAGATACGCAGTATTTT. This sequence encodes CASSRTSGTHTDTQYF. Drawing the rest from reference TRBV5-8 and TRBJ2-3, the complete variable domain is EAGVTQSPTHLIKTRGQQATLRCSPISGHTSVYWYQQALGLGLQFLLWYDEGEERNRGNFPPRFSGRQFPNYSSELNVNALELEDSALYLCASSRTSGTHTDTQYFGPGTRLTVL.

In regard to this clonotype: A much larger clonotype is one base distant, so this may be a read error. This chain links TRBV20-1 with TRBJ2-7, with 10 nucleotides matching TRBD1. Looked up from germline, CDR1 is DFQATT and CDR2 is SNEGSKA (reference sequence). The CDR3 length is 12 residues. In DNA form, the CDR3 reads TGCAGTGCCGGGACAGGGGACTACGAGCTGTACTTC. The encoded protein is CSAGTGDYELYF.

The CDR3, as DNA: TGTGCCACCAGCAGAGATGCCTTGGGACAGGGATCCTACGAGCAGTACTTC. This translates into CATSRDALGQGSYEQYF. This chain joins TRBV15 and TRBJ2-7, with 9 bases aligning to TRBD1. The junction had 7 bases not matched to a gene; V was cut back by 0 bases and J by 1 base. The CDR3 consists of 17 residues. From germline, CDR1 is LNHNV and CDR2 YYDKDF (reference sequence).